This is a list of T cell receptor beta chains from one sample in a study of blood T cell repertoires in COVID-19. The data were produced by immunoSEQ multiplex PCR, yet TCRdb's version contains in-frame clones alone and is incomplete. Of tens of thousands of clones listed, about 80% are singletons. The material sequenced was peripheral blood. The receptors come from a man aged 70-80 years with active COVID-19. Each CDR3 is given with its conserved first and last residue. A D gene is named only where the DNA matches it firmly. Clone sizes are given selectively: once, few, many, or a class where the clone is expanded.

V gene,D gene,J gene,clone size,CDR3 protein,CDR3 DNA
TRBV24-1,-,TRBJ2-3,-,CATSETGKRTDTQYF,TGTGCCACCAGTGAAACAGGGAAGCGAACAGATACGCAGTATTTT
TRBV5-1,-,TRBJ2-1,-,CASSPEPGTYNEQFF,TGCGCCAGCAGCCCCGAACCGGGAACCTACAATGAGCAGTTCTTC
TRBV7-9,-,TRBJ1-1,-,CASSLQSGGWTEAFF,TGTGCCAGCAGCTTACAATCGGGAGGGTGGACTGAAGCTTTCTTT
TRBV18,-,TRBJ2-7,-,CASSPAEQRSLKYF,TGTGCCAGCTCCCCAGCTGAGCAGCGGAGTTTGAAGTACTTC
TRBV2,TRBD2,TRBJ2-7,-,CASSGGSLAGGLPRPEQYF,TGTGCCAGCAGTGGGGGGAGTTTAGCGGGAGGACTCCCTCGACCCGAGCAGTACTTC
TRBV29-1,TRBD2,TRBJ2-7,-,CSAGGGQTYEQYF,TGCAGCGCCGGGGGGGGACAAACCTACGAGCAGTACTTC
TRBV28,TRBD1,TRBJ1-5,-,CASSEDRRYNQPQHF,TGTGCCAGCAGTGAGGACAGGAGATACAATCAGCCCCAGCATTTT
TRBV5-1,-,TRBJ2-2,-,CASGRENTGELFF,TGCGCCAGCGGTCGGGAGAACACCGGGGAGCTGTTTTTT
TRBV7-9,-,TRBJ2-5,-,CASTLAYRGQETQYF,TGTGCCAGCACCTTAGCTTATAGAGGGCAAGAGACCCAGTACTTC
TRBV19,-,TRBJ1-1,-,CASSIARRRTEAFF,TGTGCCAGTAGTATAGCGAGGAGGAGGACTGAAGCTTTCTTT
TRBV5-5,TRBD1,TRBJ1-1,-,CASSLSGVGTGTLGAFF,TGTGCCAGCAGCTTGTCGGGGGTTGGGACAGGGACACTAGGGGCTTTCTTT
TRBV20-1,-,TRBJ1-2,-,CSARDSYGYTF,TGCAGTGCTAGAGATAGCTATGGCTACACCTTC
TRBV3-1/TRBV3-2,-,TRBJ1-1,-,CASSRDQGQAFF,TGTGCCAGCAGCCGAGATCAGGGGCAAGCTTTCTTT
TRBV4-2,TRBD2,TRBJ2-7,-,CASSQDLAGGYEQYF,TGTGCCAGCAGCCAAGATCTAGCGGGGGGCTACGAGCAGTACTTC
TRBV6-5,TRBD2,TRBJ2-1,-,CASSISGASYNEQFF,TGTGCCAGCAGCATCAGCGGGGCCTCCTACAATGAGCAGTTCTTC
TRBV19,-,TRBJ2-1,-,CASSNTGSSYNEQFF,TGTGCCAGTAGCAATACAGGGAGCTCCTACAATGAGCAGTTCTTC
TRBV24-1,TRBD1,TRBJ2-1,-,CATRGQFNEQFF,TGTGCCACCAGGGGACAGTTCAATGAGCAGTTCTTC
TRBV5-8,TRBD1,TRBJ1-2,-,CASSFGDREKRKGYTF,TGTGCCAGCAGCTTCGGGGACAGGGAAAAGCGGAAAGGCTACACCTTC
TRBV25-1,-,TRBJ2-5,-,CASSPPRVVGTQYF,TGTGCCAGCAGTCCGCCCAGGGTTGTAGGGACCCAGTACTTC
TRBV4-2,TRBD2,TRBJ2-6,-,CASSHLKRGGRTGANVLTF,TGTGCCAGCAGCCACCTTAAGCGGGGGGGCCGCACTGGGGCCAACGTCCTGACTTTC
TRBV25-1,TRBD1,TRBJ2-7,-,CASSDGRDSLSYEQYF,TGTGCCAGCAGTGATGGTCGGGACAGCCTCTCCTACGAGCAGTACTTC
TRBV7-2,-,TRBJ1-2,-,CASSPDRRAYYTF,TGTGCCAGCAGCCCCGACAGGAGAGCGTACTACACCTTC
TRBV5-8,-,TRBJ2-4,-,CASSPGSLKNIQYF,TGTGCCAGCAGTCCCGGGTCCTTAAAAAACATTCAGTACTTC
TRBV5-1,-,TRBJ1-5,-,CASSLEVSGQPQHF,TGCGCCAGCAGCTTGGAGGTGTCGGGTCAGCCCCAGCATTTT
TRBV5-1,TRBD2,TRBJ2-2,-,CASSSGLAGANTGELFF,TGCGCCAGCAGCTCGGGACTAGCGGGGGCGAACACCGGGGAGCTGTTTTTT
TRBV11-2,-,TRBJ2-7,once,CASSALQAPSSYEQYF,TGTGCCAGCAGCGCCTTACAGGCCCCCAGCTCCTACGAGCAGTACTTC
TRBV19,-,TRBJ2-5,once,CASSTTSSQETQYF,TGTGCCAGTAGTACCACTAGCTCCCAAGAGACCCAGTACTTC
TRBV28,TRBD2,TRBJ2-1,-,CASSSPSSLSGSSYNEQFF,TGTGCCAGCAGTTCCCCCTCGTCCCTAAGCGGGAGTTCCTACAATGAGCAGTTCTTC
TRBV5-1,-,TRBJ2-1,-,CATKNTAYNEQFF,TGCGCCACTAAGAATACGGCCTACAATGAGCAGTTCTTC
TRBV6-5,-,TRBJ1-1,-,CASMRGGNTEAFF,TGTGCCAGCATGAGGGGGGGGAACACTGAAGCTTTCTTT
TRBV7-6,-,TRBJ1-6,few,CASSLEIGARSPLHF,TGTGCCAGCAGCTTAGAGATAGGAGCTAGGTCACCCCTCCACTTT
TRBV6-5,-,TRBJ1-2,few,CASSPQGPYGYTF,TGTGCCAGCAGTCCACAGGGTCCCTATGGCTACACCTTC
TRBV5-1,-,TRBJ2-1,-,CASSPAVSGVDEQFF,TGCGCCAGCAGCCCGGCGGTCTCCGGGGTCGATGAGCAGTTCTTC
TRBV24-1,-,TRBJ2-3,-,CATSDLRTGRTDTQYF,TGTGCCACCAGTGATTTAAGAACAGGACGCACAGATACGCAGTATTTT
TRBV24-1,-,TRBJ2-1,-,CATSEGGRYNEQFF,TGTGCCACCAGTGAAGGGGGAAGGTACAATGAGCAGTTCTTC
TRBV5-5,-,TRBJ2-1,-,CASSRGYYNEQFF,TGTGCCAGCAGCCGGGGGTACTACAATGAGCAGTTCTTC
TRBV19,TRBD1,TRBJ1-1,-,CASSDTGGVKNTEAFF,TGTGCCAGTAGTGACACAGGGGGCGTGAAAAACACTGAAGCTTTCTTT
TRBV2,-,TRBJ2-2,-,CASTADGGGAGELFF,TGTGCCAGCACCGCGGACGGAGGGGGGGCCGGGGAGCTGTTTTTT
TRBV5-1,TRBD1,TRBJ2-3,-,CASSQGTGRGSTDTQYF,TGCGCCAGCAGCCAAGGGACAGGGAGAGGGAGCACAGATACGCAGTATTTT
TRBV11-2,TRBD2,TRBJ2-1,-,CASSLHSGARNEQFF,TGTGCCAGCAGCTTACATAGCGGGGCAAGGAATGAGCAGTTCTTC